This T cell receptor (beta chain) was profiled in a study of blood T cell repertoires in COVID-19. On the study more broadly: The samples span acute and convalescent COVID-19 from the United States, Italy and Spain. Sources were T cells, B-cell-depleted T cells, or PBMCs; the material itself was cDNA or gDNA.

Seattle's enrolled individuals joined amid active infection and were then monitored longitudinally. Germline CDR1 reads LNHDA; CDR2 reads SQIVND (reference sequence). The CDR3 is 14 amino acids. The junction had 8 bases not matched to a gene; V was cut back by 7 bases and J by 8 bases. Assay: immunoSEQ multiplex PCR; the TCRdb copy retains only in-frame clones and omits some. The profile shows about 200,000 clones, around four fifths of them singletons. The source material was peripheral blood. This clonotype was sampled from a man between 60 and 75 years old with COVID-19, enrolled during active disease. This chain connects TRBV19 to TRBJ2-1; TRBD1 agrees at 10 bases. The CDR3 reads CASTPGQGKHEQFF. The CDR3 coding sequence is TGTGCCAGTACCCCGGGACAGGGGAAGCATGAGCAGTTCTTC.